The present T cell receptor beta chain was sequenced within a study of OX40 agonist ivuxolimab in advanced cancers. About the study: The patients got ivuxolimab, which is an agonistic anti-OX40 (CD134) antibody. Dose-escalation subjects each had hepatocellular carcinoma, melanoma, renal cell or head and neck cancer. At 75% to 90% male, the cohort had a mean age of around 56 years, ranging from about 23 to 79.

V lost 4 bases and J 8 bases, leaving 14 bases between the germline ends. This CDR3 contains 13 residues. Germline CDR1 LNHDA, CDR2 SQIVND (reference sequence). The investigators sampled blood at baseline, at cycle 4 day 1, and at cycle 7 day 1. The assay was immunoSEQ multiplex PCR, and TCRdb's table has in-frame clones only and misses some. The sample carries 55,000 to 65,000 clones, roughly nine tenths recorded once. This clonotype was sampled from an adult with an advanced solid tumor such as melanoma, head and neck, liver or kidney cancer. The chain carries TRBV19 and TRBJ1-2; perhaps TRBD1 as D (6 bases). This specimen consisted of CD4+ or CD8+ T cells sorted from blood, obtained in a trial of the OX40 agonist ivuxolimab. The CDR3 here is CASSNRVGGGYTF. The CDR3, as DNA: TGTGCCAGTAGTAACAGGGTTGGAGGAGGCTACACCTTC.